The T cell receptor beta chain under discussion was sequenced for a study of blood T cell repertoires in COVID-19. The overall study: There were acute and convalescent COVID-19 samples, and they came from the United States, Italy and Spain. The analysed material was cDNA or gDNA that came from T cells, B-cell-depleted T cells, or PBMCs.

CDR3 length: 13 residues. The authors' processing: Reference gene primer amplification yielded estimated nucleated cell counts. Clones were read by immunoSEQ multiplex PCR, and TCRdb kept only the in-frame ones, dropping some. Clone size and V and J calls were adopted from that table, with D and trimming inferred from the DNA. The sample lists approximately 200,000 clones, around 80% occurring once. The chain joins TRBV12-1 to TRBJ2-4; the table's D call TRBD2 went unverified against the DNA. TRBV12-1 is recorded as a pseudogene. The sample comprised peripheral blood. The sequence was collected from a woman of 80 years or more with COVID-19, enrolled during active disease. The CDR3 nucleotides are TGTGCCAGCGGTCCCGGGACTGCGAACATTCAGTACTTC. This codes for CASGPGTANIQYF.